Included here is one T cell receptor beta chain sequence, with context. The sample is drawn from a study of metastatic and nonmetastatic thyroid tumors. The V gene end was trimmed by 3 bases and the J gene end by 8 bases; junction bases not matched to a gene: 6. The CDR3 sequence is 15 residues long. Looked up from germline, CDR1 is SGHAT and CDR2 is FQNNGV. Thyroid surgery was performed in patients who had received no treatment beforehand. As processed by the authors: Clinicopathological groups of papillary thyroid cancer showed CDR3 differences that were used to build a distant-metastasis classifier. TCRdb re-called the PCR reads via MiXCR. In this record, the V and J calls reflect TCRdb's handling and not the investigators' own analysis. The sample comprises about 32,000 clones, around 31% of which are singletons, and around 15% rests with the top ten.

The receptor comes from a female donor with papillary thyroid cancer or a benign thyroid nodule (not recorded which). Some clones in this sample may be carry-over from other donors' samples. The sample consisted of tumor tissue. The chain has TRBV11-2 and TRBJ2-1; 11 bases line up with TRBD2. The CDR3 coding sequence is TGTGCCAGCAGCTTTACTAGCGGGAGTCGCGATGAGCAGTTCTTC. It codes for CASSFTSGSRDEQFF. Supplemented by reference TRBV11-2 and TRBJ2-1, the full variable domain reads EAGVAQSPRYKIIEKRQSVAFWCNPISGHATLYWYQQILGQGPKLLIQFQNNGVVDDSQLPKDRFSAERLKGVDSTLKIQPAKLEDSAVYLCASSFTSGSRDEQFFGPGTRLTVL.